This TCR beta chain came from a study of cytomegalovirus exposure and HLA in healthy donors. The junction had 11 bases not matched to a gene; V was cut back by 8 bases and J by 7 bases. The germline V gene has CDR1 ENHRY and CDR2 SYGVKD. The CDR3 has 14 amino acids. PCR primers comprised 60 Vbeta and 13 Jbeta primers. Method: immunoSEQ multiplex PCR; TCRdb's copy keeps in-frame clones and lacks some. The sample shows about 200,000 clones, around 80% of them seen only once. This clone is a singleton in its sample. The chain employs TRBV10-3 and TRBJ2-1, with 7 bases matching TRBD2. The sample was PBMCs. The sequence was obtained from a man aged 45-65 years in good health and CMV-seronegative. CDR3 in amino acids: CAIWGGRVKNEQFF. DNA for the CDR3: TGTGCCATCTGGGGGGGGAGGGTGAAAAATGAGCAGTTCTTC.